This TCR beta chain was documented in a study of blood T cell repertoires in COVID-19. The wider study: Researchers got acute and convalescent COVID-19 samples from the United States, Italy and Spain. Sample material is recorded as cDNA or gDNA derived from T cells, B-cell-depleted T cells, or PBMCs.

Profiled with immunoSEQ multiplex PCR; TCRdb holds only in-frame clones, not every one. The sample has 250,000 to 300,000 clones, 87% seen once. Germline lookup yields CDR1 MNHNY and CDR2 SVGAGI (reference sequence). Trimming took 2 bases from V and 4 from J; bases not matched to a gene: 6. This CDR3 region has 16 residues. Sequencing was done on a sample of peripheral blood. The chain links TRBV6-6 to TRBJ2-2; 8 positions agree with TRBD1. The receptor's source is a woman between 45 and 65 years old who had recovered from COVID-19. In DNA form, the CDR3 reads TGTGCCAGCAGTTACCGGACAGGGTTCGGCACCGGGGAGCTGTTTTTT. Translated, it gives CASSYRTGFGTGELFF.